This is a list of T cell receptor beta chains from one sample in a study of T cell responses to AZD1222 COVID-19 vaccine. Generated by immunoSEQ multiplex PCR, the TCRdb table keeps only in-frame clones and is missing some. The sample shows fewer than 200,000 clones, 80% to 95% of them seen only once. The sequences come from peripheral blood, collected on day 0 of AZD1222 vaccination. The origin of the receptors is an adult in good health. Both conserved end residues are part of each CDR3. Fields, in order: CDR3 protein, CDR3 DNA, V gene, D gene, clone size, J gene. D genes are given only for firm matches. Only some rows state a clone size, as once, few, many or a class for expanded clones.

cdr3_aa: CASSQGTGSPYEQYF
cdr3_nt: TGTGCCAGCAGCCAAGGGACAGGCTCGCCCTACGAGCAGTACTTC
v_call: TRBV5-4
d_call: TRBD1
clone_size: -
j_call: TRBJ2-7

cdr3_aa: CATSRDPGTGSEKLFF
cdr3_nt: TGTGCCACCAGCAGAGATCCCGGGACAGGGTCTGAAAAACTGTTTTTT
v_call: TRBV15
d_call: TRBD1
clone_size: -
j_call: TRBJ1-4

cdr3_aa: CASSQGTGSNEQFF
cdr3_nt: TGTGCCAGCAGCCAGGGAACCGGGTCAAATGAGCAGTTCTTC
v_call: TRBV7-9
d_call: -
clone_size: -
j_call: TRBJ2-1

cdr3_aa: CASSQVGFTFF
cdr3_nt: TGTGCCAGCAGTCAAGTGGGGTTCACTTTCTTT
v_call: TRBV12-3/TRBV12-4
d_call: -
clone_size: -
j_call: TRBJ1-1

cdr3_aa: CATSDETGDGYTF
cdr3_nt: TGTGCCACCAGTGATGAGACAGGGGATGGCTACACCTTC
v_call: TRBV24-1
d_call: TRBD1
clone_size: -
j_call: TRBJ1-2

cdr3_aa: CASSGLRGGSSEAFF
cdr3_nt: TGTGCCAGCAGCGGACTCAGGGGAGGCTCATCTGAAGCTTTCTTT
v_call: TRBV25-1
d_call: -
clone_size: -
j_call: TRBJ1-1

cdr3_aa: CAWSQVGNEQFF
cdr3_nt: TGTGCCTGGAGTCAAGTGGGCAATGAGCAGTTCTTC
v_call: TRBV30
d_call: -
clone_size: once
j_call: TRBJ2-1

cdr3_aa: CASSTPERTNYGYTF
cdr3_nt: TGTGCCAGCAGTACCCCGGAGAGAACTAACTATGGCTACACCTTC
v_call: TRBV7-9
d_call: -
clone_size: -
j_call: TRBJ1-2

cdr3_aa: CASSSTVGNQPQHF
cdr3_nt: TGTGCCAGCAGTTCGACAGTGGGGAATCAGCCCCAGCATTTT
v_call: TRBV25-1
d_call: -
clone_size: -
j_call: TRBJ1-5

cdr3_aa: CAWSVGSGLIQETQYF
cdr3_nt: TGTGCCTGGAGTGTAGGTAGCGGGTTGATCCAAGAGACCCAGTACTTC
v_call: TRBV30
d_call: TRBD2
clone_size: -
j_call: TRBJ2-5

cdr3_aa: CASSMLDRGTNEKLFF
cdr3_nt: TGTGCCAGCAGCATGCTCGACAGGGGTACTAATGAAAAACTGTTTTTT
v_call: TRBV13
d_call: TRBD1
clone_size: -
j_call: TRBJ1-4

cdr3_aa: CASSYGRRYSGNTIYF
cdr3_nt: TGTGCCAGCAGTTACGGGCGGAGATACTCTGGAAACACCATATATTTT
v_call: TRBV6-5
d_call: -
clone_size: -
j_call: TRBJ1-3

cdr3_aa: CASSLAAGHSGNTIYF
cdr3_nt: TGTGCCAGCAGCTTAGCAGCGGGTCACTCTGGAAACACCATATATTTT
v_call: TRBV7-9
d_call: -
clone_size: -
j_call: TRBJ1-3

cdr3_aa: CASSTAAGTGDEQYF
cdr3_nt: TGTGCCAGCAGTACCGCCGCGGGGACAGGGGACGAGCAGTACTTC
v_call: TRBV2
d_call: TRBD1
clone_size: -
j_call: TRBJ2-7

cdr3_aa: CAISVEGTEAFF
cdr3_nt: TGTGCCATCAGTGTAGAGGGCACTGAAGCTTTCTTT
v_call: TRBV10-3
d_call: -
clone_size: once
j_call: TRBJ1-1

cdr3_aa: CASSSDRLNEQFF
cdr3_nt: TGTGCCAGCAGCTCCGATCGATTGAATGAGCAGTTCTTC
v_call: TRBV6-4
d_call: -
clone_size: -
j_call: TRBJ2-1

cdr3_aa: CASSQPREGSGYGYTF
cdr3_nt: TGTGCCAGCAGCCAGCCTAGGGAGGGGTCGGGGTATGGCTACACCTTC
v_call: TRBV4-2
d_call: -
clone_size: few
j_call: TRBJ1-2

cdr3_aa: CATRWSGSGTEAFF
cdr3_nt: TGTGCCACCAGGTGGTCGGGGTCGGGCACTGAAGCTTTCTTT
v_call: TRBV2
d_call: -
clone_size: -
j_call: TRBJ1-1

cdr3_aa: CASGKQGAQPQHF
cdr3_nt: TGTGCCAGCGGAAAACAGGGTGCTCAGCCCCAGCATTTT
v_call: TRBV12-3/TRBV12-4
d_call: -
clone_size: -
j_call: TRBJ1-5

cdr3_aa: CAIREAGLGTGELFF
cdr3_nt: TGTGCCATCAGAGAAGCGGGATTGGGCACCGGGGAGCTGTTTTTT
v_call: TRBV10-3
d_call: TRBD2
clone_size: -
j_call: TRBJ2-2

cdr3_aa: CASILGQGTVAFF
cdr3_nt: TGTGCCAGCATTTTAGGACAGGGGACGGTGGCTTTCTTT
v_call: TRBV12-3/TRBV12-4
d_call: TRBD1
clone_size: -
j_call: TRBJ1-1

cdr3_aa: CAWSPSPNTEAFF
cdr3_nt: TGTGCCTGGAGTCCCTCTCCGAACACTGAAGCTTTCTTT
v_call: TRBV30
d_call: -
clone_size: -
j_call: TRBJ1-1

cdr3_aa: CASSSGTGSSTDTQYF
cdr3_nt: TGTGCCAGTAGTTCAGGGACAGGTTCTAGCACAGATACGCAGTATTTT
v_call: TRBV19
d_call: TRBD1
clone_size: -
j_call: TRBJ2-3

cdr3_aa: CASSFFGQNYGYTF
cdr3_nt: TGTGCCAGCAGCTTCTTCGGACAGAACTATGGCTACACCTTC
v_call: TRBV5-6
d_call: -
clone_size: -
j_call: TRBJ1-2

cdr3_aa: CASSSNLDLYEQYF
cdr3_nt: TGTGCCAGCAGCTCGAACCTGGACCTCTACGAGCAGTACTTC
v_call: TRBV9
d_call: -
clone_size: -
j_call: TRBJ2-7

cdr3_aa: CASSTRYGYTF
cdr3_nt: TGTGCCAGCAGTACTCGCTATGGCTACACCTTC
v_call: TRBV28
d_call: -
clone_size: -
j_call: TRBJ1-2

cdr3_aa: CAWTLPGQGADYGYTF
cdr3_nt: TGTGCCTGGACCCTCCCGGGACAGGGGGCGGACTATGGCTACACCTTC
v_call: TRBV30
d_call: TRBD1
clone_size: -
j_call: TRBJ1-2

cdr3_aa: CASSLRSSGSLTDTQYF
cdr3_nt: TGTGCCAGCAGCTTAAGGTCTAGCGGGAGTCTTACAGATACGCAGTATTTT
v_call: TRBV11-2
d_call: TRBD2
clone_size: once
j_call: TRBJ2-3

cdr3_aa: CASSEATGHGQPQHF
cdr3_nt: TGTGCCAGCAGTGAAGCGACAGGGCACGGGCAGCCCCAGCATTTT
v_call: TRBV6-1
d_call: TRBD1
clone_size: few
j_call: TRBJ1-5

cdr3_aa: CASSLEGQFSNQPQHF
cdr3_nt: TGTGCCAGCAGTTTAGAAGGACAGTTTAGCAATCAGCCCCAGCATTTT
v_call: TRBV28
d_call: -
clone_size: -
j_call: TRBJ1-5

cdr3_aa: CASSQEPGAGETQYF
cdr3_nt: TGCGCCAGCAGCCAAGAGCCGGGAGCGGGGGAGACCCAGTACTTC
v_call: TRBV4-1
d_call: TRBD2
clone_size: -
j_call: TRBJ2-5

cdr3_aa: CASRTLQSYNEQFF
cdr3_nt: TGTGCCAGTCGGACTCTGCAATCCTACAATGAGCAGTTCTTC
v_call: TRBV5-6
d_call: -
clone_size: -
j_call: TRBJ2-1

cdr3_aa: CASSLPGGHNEQFF
cdr3_nt: TGTGCCAGCAGTTTACCGGGGGGGCACAATGAGCAGTTCTTC
v_call: TRBV27
d_call: TRBD2
clone_size: -
j_call: TRBJ2-1

cdr3_aa: CASSVGPGGSGYTF
cdr3_nt: TGTGCCAGCAGCGTAGGTCCAGGGGGAAGCGGCTACACCTTC
v_call: TRBV9
d_call: TRBD1
clone_size: -
j_call: TRBJ1-2

cdr3_aa: CASSKGQGRGGELFF
cdr3_nt: TGTGCCAGCAGCAAGGGACAGGGGAGAGGCGGGGAGCTGTTTTTT
v_call: TRBV6-2/TRBV6-3
d_call: TRBD1
clone_size: -
j_call: TRBJ2-2

cdr3_aa: CASSSRGGAGGPEAFF
cdr3_nt: TGTGCCAGCAGCTCCCGCGGGGGGGCGGGGGGCCCTGAAGCTTTCTTT
v_call: TRBV7-2
d_call: -
clone_size: -
j_call: TRBJ1-1

cdr3_aa: CASSGGLREERGGYTF
cdr3_nt: TGTGCCAGCAGCGGGGGGCTCAGGGAGGAACGGGGAGGCTACACCTTC
v_call: TRBV7-9
d_call: -
clone_size: -
j_call: TRBJ1-2

cdr3_aa: CASSDFGTEAFF
cdr3_nt: TGTGCCAGCTCAGACTTTGGGACTGAAGCTTTCTTT
v_call: TRBV18
d_call: -
clone_size: once
j_call: TRBJ1-1

cdr3_aa: CASSTWDRDLNGYTF
cdr3_nt: TGTGCCAGCAGCACCTGGGACAGAGATTTAAATGGCTACACCTTC
v_call: TRBV11-2
d_call: TRBD1
clone_size: -
j_call: TRBJ1-2

cdr3_aa: CASRDTGTGTDTQYF
cdr3_nt: TGTGCCAGCAGGGATACAGGGACCGGCACAGATACGCAGTATTTT
v_call: TRBV6-5
d_call: -
clone_size: -
j_call: TRBJ2-3

cdr3_aa: CASSPIRAKSFSGNTIYF
cdr3_nt: TGTGCCAGCAGCCCAATCAGAGCGAAGTCGTTCTCTGGAAACACCATATATTTT
v_call: TRBV11-2
d_call: -
clone_size: -
j_call: TRBJ1-3

cdr3_aa: CASSEREGYEAFF
cdr3_nt: TGTGCCAGCAGTGAACGGGAGGGGTATGAAGCTTTCTTT
v_call: TRBV2
d_call: -
clone_size: -
j_call: TRBJ1-1

cdr3_aa: CASSSGGSTNEKLFF
cdr3_nt: TGTGCCAGCAGTTCAGGGGGGTCGACTAATGAAAAACTGTTTTTT
v_call: TRBV28
d_call: TRBD1
clone_size: once
j_call: TRBJ1-4

cdr3_aa: CASSPQTGGHGYTF
cdr3_nt: TGTGCCAGCAGTCCACAGACAGGGGGCCATGGCTACACCTTC
v_call: TRBV6-2/TRBV6-3
d_call: TRBD1
clone_size: -
j_call: TRBJ1-2

cdr3_aa: CASSPRTPYNSPLHF
cdr3_nt: TGTGCCAGCAGTCCACGGACACCATATAATTCACCCCTCCACTTT
v_call: TRBV6-5
d_call: -
clone_size: once
j_call: TRBJ1-6

cdr3_aa: CASRPDSNLMNTEAFF
cdr3_nt: TGTGCCAGCAGACCCGACAGTAACTTGATGAACACTGAAGCTTTCTTT
v_call: TRBV7-2
d_call: -
clone_size: -
j_call: TRBJ1-1

cdr3_aa: CAWSPLDGYTF
cdr3_nt: TGTGCCTGGAGTCCTTTGGACGGCTACACCTTC
v_call: TRBV30
d_call: -
clone_size: -
j_call: TRBJ1-2

cdr3_aa: CASSPWANEKLFF
cdr3_nt: TGTGCCAGCAGCCCCTGGGCTAATGAAAAACTGTTTTTT
v_call: TRBV11-2
d_call: -
clone_size: -
j_call: TRBJ1-4

cdr3_aa: CASSLNRERAPGYTF
cdr3_nt: TGTGCCAGCAGCCTAAACAGGGAAAGGGCGCCCGGCTACACCTTC
v_call: TRBV7-8
d_call: -
clone_size: few
j_call: TRBJ1-2

cdr3_aa: CASSISASNEQFF
cdr3_nt: TGTGCCAGCAGTATAAGCGCCAGCAATGAGCAGTTCTTC
v_call: TRBV6-5
d_call: -
clone_size: -
j_call: TRBJ2-1

cdr3_aa: CASSVGRRGTEAFF
cdr3_nt: TGTGCCAGCAGTGTAGGGCGCCGGGGCACTGAAGCTTTCTTT
v_call: TRBV25-1
d_call: -
clone_size: -
j_call: TRBJ1-1

cdr3_aa: CASSQDRGAWRWEETQYF
cdr3_nt: TGTGCCAGCAGCCAAGATCGAGGGGCTTGGCGTTGGGAAGAGACCCAGTACTTC
v_call: TRBV4-2
d_call: -
clone_size: once
j_call: TRBJ2-5

cdr3_aa: CASSLFAREGLGEQFF
cdr3_nt: TGTGCCAGCAGTTTATTCGCGCGGGAGGGCCTTGGTGAGCAGTTCTTC
v_call: TRBV28
d_call: TRBD2
clone_size: -
j_call: TRBJ2-1

cdr3_aa: CASSPQQTGGSFEAFF
cdr3_nt: TGTGCCAGCTCACCTCAACAGACAGGGGGAAGTTTTGAAGCTTTCTTT
v_call: TRBV18
d_call: TRBD1
clone_size: -
j_call: TRBJ1-1